One and the same sample provided the 16 T cell receptor beta chains below, sequenced in a study of technical replicates of blood from a handful of donors. The method was immunoSEQ multiplex PCR; TCRdb's version includes in-frame clones alone and lacks a portion of them. The sample has more than 90,000 clones; nearly 97% are singletons. The sequenced sample was T cells isolated from PBMCs. Receptors originate from a human donor in good health.

The V call is TRBV5-1, the J call TRBJ2-7; 9 bases line up with TRBD2. The CDR3 runs to 15 residues. Germline V lookup: CDR1 SGHRS, CDR2 YFSETQ. The junction had 4 bases not matched to a gene; V was cut back by 0 bases and J by 3 bases. CDR3 nucleotides: TGCGCCAGCAGCTTGGTCCTAGCGGGGAACTACGAGCAGTACTTC. Residues: CASSLVLAGNYEQYF.

The rearrangement joins TRBV5-1 to TRBJ1-4, with D perhaps TRBD1 (6 bases). The germline gives CDR1 SGHRS, CDR2 YFSETQ. This CDR3 is 15 amino acids long. Trimming removed 4 bases from V and 5 bases from J, with 15 bases in between. Here the CDR3 reads CASSIQTGLNEKLFF. CDR3 nucleotides: TGCGCCAGCAGCATACAGACAGGATTAAATGAAAAACTGTTTTTT.

The CDR3 DNA sequence: TGTGCCAGCAGCTCGGACAGGGGGTCAAATAATTCACCCCTCCACTTT. It is translated as CASSSDRGSNNSPLHF. The chain carries TRBV2 and TRBJ1-6; 10 nucleotides line up with TRBD1. Germline V lookup: CDR1 SNHLY, CDR2 FYNNEI. V shed 6 bases, J shed 5 bases, and the junction held 7 bases outside the gene matches. This CDR3 is built from 16 residues. Filled out from reference TRBV2 and TRBJ1-6, the complete variable domain reads EPEVTQTPSHQVTQMGQEVILRCVPISNHLYFYWYRQILGQKVEFLVSFYNNEISEKSEIFDDQFSVERPDGSNFTLKIRSTKLEDSAMYFCASSSDRGSNNSPLHFGNGTRLTVT.

This chain uses TRBV7-2 with TRBJ2-1; D gene unclear. This CDR3 is 14 amino acids long. Germline CDR1 and CDR2: SGHTA and FQGNSA. V shed 5 bases and J shed 4 bases, with 12 bases lying between them. The CDR3 coding sequence is TGTGCCAGCAGCCCCGGTTTCGGGTACAATGAGCAGTTCTTC. This codes for CASSPGFGYNEQFF.

CDR3 DNA sequence: TGTGCCAGCAGCCGGACAGGGGGACGAACGTATGGCTACACCTTC. Its protein is CASSRTGGRTYGYTF. The chain has TRBV11-3 and TRBJ1-2; 10 bases fit TRBD1. Germline assignment: CDR1 SGHNT and CDR2 YENEEA. The ends lost 5 bases at V and 5 bases at J; junction bases unmatched: 8. This CDR3 comprises 15 residues.

The CDR3 loop is CASTSRGPGGLRETQYF. DNA of the CDR3: TGTGCCAGCACATCCCGAGGCCCGGGGGGCCTTCGTGAGACCCAGTACTTC. V usage is TRBV7-8 and J usage is TRBJ2-5, with D possibly TRBD2 on 7 matching bases. This CDR3 is built from 17 residues. Trimming shortened V by 7 bases and J by 5 bases, and 26 bases separated the two germline ends. The V gene's germline CDR1 is SGHVS and CDR2 FQNEAQ.

CDR3 amino acids: CASSYSRGGGETQYF. CDR3 DNA: TGTGCCAGCAGTTACTCCAGGGGCGGAGGAGAGACCCAGTACTTC. V gene TRBV6-6 combines with J gene TRBJ2-5; possibly TRBD1 for D (6 bases). The germline V gene encodes CDR1 MNHNY and CDR2 SVGAGI (reference sequence). The length of the CDR3 is 15 residues. V lost 0 bases, J lost 4 bases, and 12 bases lay in between.

This chain connects TRBV6-1 to TRBJ2-7; D not resolved. The germline V and J ends were trimmed by 8 bases and 0 bases, with 11 bases remaining between them. The CDR3 totals 13 residues. Germline CDR1 reads MNHNS; CDR2 reads SASEGT. CDR3 sequence reads: CASEHPFSYEQYF. Here the CDR3 DNA reads TGTGCCAGCGAGCATCCTTTCTCCTACGAGCAGTACTTC.

The chain links TRBV29-1 to TRBJ2-1; 9 positions agree with TRBD2. The germline gives CDR1 SQVTM, CDR2 ANQGSEA. The CDR3 has 13 amino acids. V lost 7 bases, J lost 6 bases, and 7 bases stayed unmatched. This CDR3 reads CSALGLASNEQFF. The CDR3 DNA reads TGCAGCGCCCTCGGACTAGCGAGCAATGAGCAGTTCTTC.

The chain carries TRBV6-5 and TRBJ1-1; D remains unclear. Trimming stripped 2 bases from V and 8 bases from J, with 6 bases between. The CDR3 runs 11 residues. The germline V gene has CDR1 MNHEY and CDR2 SVGAGI. In nucleotides, the CDR3 is TGTGCCAGCAGTTACGGAGTAGAAGCTTTCTTT. Translation gives CASSYGVEAFF.

This chain uses TRBV4-1 with TRBJ2-2; no firm D call. The CDR3 contains 14 residues. V lost 1 base and J 1 base, leaving 4 bases between the germline ends. Germline V gene sequence: CDR1 MGHRA, CDR2 YSYEKL. DNA of the CDR3: TGCGCCAGCAGCCAAGGACAGAACACCGGGGAGCTGTTTTTT. This gives the protein CASSQGQNTGELFF.

The V call is TRBV6-5, the J call TRBJ1-4; TRBD1 might be the D (5 bases). The CDR3 length is 13 residues. V was pared by 11 bases and J by 4 bases, with 14 bases between. Germline V gene data show CDR1 as MNHEY and CDR2 as SVGAGI. The DNA for the CDR3 is TGTGCCGCAAAAGGGGCTGGTAATGAAAAACTGTTTTTT. Translating gives CAAKGAGNEKLFF.

This chain connects TRBV27 to TRBJ2-1; 10 nucleotides match TRBD1. J lost 0 bases, V lost 5 bases, and 4 bases had no gene match. CDR3 length: 16 amino acids. Germline lookup yields CDR1 MNHEY and CDR2 SMNVEV (reference sequence). The CDR3, as DNA: TGTGCCAGCAGTCCATGGACAGGGGGCTCCTACAATGAGCAGTTCTTC. It encodes CASSPWTGGSYNEQFF.

The V and J genes are TRBV7-3 and TRBJ1-1; TRBD1 agrees at 7 bases. The CDR3 covers 14 residues. The J segment lost 3 bases and the V segment lost 3 bases, leaving 4 bases of the junction unmatched. Germline V lookup: CDR1 SGHTA, CDR2 FQGTGA. The chain's CDR3 is CASSFKGADTEAFF. The CDR3 DNA reads as TGTGCCAGCAGCTTTAAGGGGGCGGACACTGAAGCTTTCTTT.

The chain joins TRBV4-1 to TRBJ2-3, with 12 bases matching TRBD2. The CDR3 totals 17 residues. Germline values: CDR1 MGHRA, CDR2 YSYEKL. J gave up 5 bases and V 4 bases, and 10 bases lay outside the gene matches. Here the CDR3 reads CASSLPSSGRAKDTQYF. In DNA, the CDR3 is TGCGCCAGCAGCCTCCCCTCTAGCGGGAGGGCGAAAGATACGCAGTATTTT.

A note on this clone: In the same sample, other DNA sequences code for this CDR3. The J gene is TRBJ2-3, the V gene TRBV5-1; TRBD1 might be the D (6 bases). Trimming removed 2 bases from V and 0 bases from J, with 7 bases in between. CDR3 length equals 14 residues. CDR1 is SGHRS, CDR2 YFSETQ, per germline. The CDR3 DNA reads TGCGCCAGCAGCTTAGGGGGAAGCACAGATACGCAGTATTTT. Protein: CASSLGGSTDTQYF.